Included here is one T cell receptor (beta chain) sequence, with context. Its antigen specificity is not known. Base quality data are lacking; no much larger clone is found one base away. This entry belongs to a study of cytomegalovirus exposure and HLA in healthy donors (dated by TCRdb to about 2017). Background on the whole study: An earlier analysis of about 530 of the donors reported 250 to 300 Gb of sequence data and 90 million to 120 million unique TCR beta sequences obtained from roughly 180 million T cells. Approximately 310 gigabases of sequencing data and around 87 million unique TCR sequences were included in an early release covering 550 to 800 HLA-typed donors. Among the approximately 400 genotyped donors, approximately 76% belonged to the genetic ancestry cluster associated with self-reported Caucasian donors. The aim of the study was to test whether cataloging public T cell receptors could identify signatures of past pathogen exposure. The T cell repertoires of some 670 subjects were profiled by immunosequencing and related to cytomegalovirus serostatus. Besides the first cohort of more than 650 subjects, a separate validation cohort made up of 120 different subjects was used. To predict cytomegalovirus infection status, the study combined high-throughput TCR immunosequencing, statistical association of individual TCRs with disease status, and machine learning. To study patterns of TCR occurrence, a later analysis re-analyzed previously published TCR beta repertoires from 666 donors and added high-resolution HLA genotyping. Rather than using new phenotypic data, the later analysis identified candidate immune exposures from TCR beta sequences and from how often those sequences occurred across donors. In an earlier analysis of roughly 540 of the donors, high-throughput TCR beta sequencing was used to judge whether each TCR beta V gene segment behaved as functional or pseudogenic. Donor age, sex, ethnicity and CMV serostatus were compiled alongside the repertoire data. Genome-wide SNP genotypes for about 55% of the roughly 670 donors were used in a later genetic analysis, which treated that subset as a discovery cohort. Every repertoire in the discovery cohort had been generated on one and the same sequencing platform. Both class I and class II loci were covered by HLA typing, at four-digit resolution. Typing coverage differed by locus: A, B, C, DRB1 and DQB1 were typed in roughly 629-630 donors, DQA1 in around 500, DPA1 in some 570, and DPB1 in 400 to 480. Roughly 5 DR-DQ haplotypes were treated as single units for association and clustering because of strong linkage in the cohort. Across around 400 genotyped donors of the cohort, an average of 235,054 unique TCR beta nucleotide sequences per donor were sequenced, and approximately 19% of those sequences were non-productive. Findings and caveats that apply to the study as a whole: Some IMGT-functional V segments, including TRBV6-2 and TRBV6-3, could not be told apart with the 87-base-pair reads, so those segments were excluded. In a later analysis, TCR association rates were found to vary across HLA loci, with the most associated TCRs seen for DRB1 alleles and the fewest for HLA-C alleles. Because counts were too low, more than 15 rarely observed V segments, including chromosome 9 orphons, were left out of the earlier analysis of a few hundred of the donors. An association between a missense DCLRE1C variant and V-gene and J-gene trimming of TCR beta chains was found in a later genetic analysis and replicated in an independent cohort. At a false discovery rate of 0.05, a later analysis linked 16,951 TCR beta sequences to specific HLA alleles. Three of the identified cytomegalovirus-associated TCR beta chains were confirmed in vitro to be specific for cytomegalovirus antigens. A further reported finding was that TCR beta sequences accurately predicted the HLA-A and HLA-B alleles for most subjects in the first cohort. The study gave a list of 150 to 200 TCR beta chains associated with cytomegalovirus. In an earlier analysis of approximately 590 of the donors, most TCR beta V segments appeared in productive rearrangements about 87% or about 30% of the time, broadly matching IMGT annotations. The authors suggested that the approach could potentially be extended to other disease states and immunological phenotypes. Roughly uniform sequencing depth across donors was assumed in presence/absence analyses, although this assumption may not hold. In this cohort, only TCR beta chains were sequenced, and detectable features were limited by the absence of alpha or paired-chain data. A cluster of highly shared sequence variants was judged likely to represent a technical artifact of the sequencing pipeline. Correlated functional status among segregating V segments might be attributable to linkage disequilibrium, but an unknown experimental factor could not be ruled out. Assigning TCR associations to individual alleles was difficult when HLA alleles, especially DR and DQ, strongly co-occurred. Most TCR sequences were seen in very few donors, while some public TCRs were found in many individuals. In a later analysis, most CMV-associated TCR beta chains were found to appear HLA-restricted, with HLA associations seemingly driven largely by CMV exposure. In a later analysis, HLA-associated TCR beta chains were found to be more clonally expanded and to have lower generation probabilities than equally common non-associated chains. According to a later genetic analysis, donors in an Asian-associated ancestry cluster had fewer N-insertions in productive TCRs than the approximately 610-donor mean. For the cohort, immune exposure information was limited to CMV serostatus. Several of the top co-occurrence clusters appeared to be linked to parvovirus B19, influenza, CMV and Epstein-Barr virus, according to a later analysis. Because HLA typing was missing for some donors at each locus, association tests included only the typed subset. Cytomegalovirus status was reported to be diagnosed by the classifier with high specificity and sensitivity in both the original and validation cohorts.

There are 13 amino acids in the CDR3, from cysteine to phenylalanine inclusive. Here the CDR3 DNA is all that survives: 39 bases in frame from base 1. From V the trimming removes 5 bases and from J it removes 8 bases, while the gene matches leave 3 bases of the junction unaccounted for. Taken from the germline V gene, the CDR1 and CDR2 loops are MNHNS and SASEGT. The cohort comprised around 700 healthy bone marrow donors. At the time of sampling, all cohort members were nominally healthy, though unrecorded immune exposures were likely present. The donor was CMV seropositive and was included in the group of approximately 310 seropositive cohort members. Every donor gave a peripheral blood sample, and the peripheral blood mononuclear cells from that sample were used for TCR beta sequencing. The Qiagen DNeasy Blood Extraction Kit was used to extract genomic DNA from the blood cell samples. Preparation of the library involved the immunoSEQ multiplex PCR assay. A mixture of 60 forward primers for TCR Vbeta segments and 13 reverse primers for TCR Jbeta segments was used in the multiplex PCR. A multiplex PCR assay on genomic DNA amplified the CDR3 region of rearranged TCR beta genes. Amplified TCR beta libraries were sequenced as 87-base-pair reads on the Illumina HiSeq System. Per the authors' processing: A later analysis tallied approximately 87 million unique TCR beta chains across the 666 repertoires, and some 10 million of those chains were shared by two or more donors. A nearest-neighbor algorithm error-corrected the raw reads and collapsed the reads into unique sequences, merging closely related sequences to remove PCR and sequencing errors. CDR3 sequences were aligned to IMGT reference sequences to assign V, D and J gene segments. For a sequence to be retained, a match of at least six nucleotides was required to both a V gene segment and a J gene segment. Rearrangements were called productive when the CDR3 lacked stop codons and stayed in frame with V and J; all others were non-productive. CDR3 was defined according to IMGT convention as the region running from the second conserved V-encoded cysteine to the conserved J-encoded phenylalanine. The earlier analysis of around 640 of the donors excluded sequences that lacked an unambiguous match to a single V gene segment. An earlier analysis of approximately 590 of the donors classified V segments as functional when productive rearrangements were above 56.7% and as segregating when the standard deviation between donors was above 5%. A statistical classification framework was built to diagnose cytomegalovirus status from the catalog of TCR beta chain sequences. In a later analysis, V and J genes were assigned by comparing TCR nucleotide sequences against IMGT/GENE-DB human TR gene sequences. The TCRdist pipeline was used in a later analysis to assign CDR3 sequences and most-parsimonious VDJ recombination scenarios. In a later analysis, every TCR beta chain was defined by the combination of its CDR3 amino acid sequence and its V-gene family, and reads without a unique V-gene family were dropped. In a later analysis, 450 to 600 highly shared, low-generation-probability nucleotide sequences were removed to address suspected cross-contamination and a sequencing artifact. A later analysis calculated a clonal expansion index for each public chain from normalized within-repertoire ranks of inferred template counts. A later analysis computed generation probabilities with a VDJ recombination model fitted to out-of-frame rearrangements, and checked the results against IGoR. A later analysis scored TCR-TCR, TCR-HLA and TCR-CMV co-occurrence with hypergeometric tests, applying a repertoire-size bias correction to TCR pairs. False discovery rates were estimated in a later analysis by permuting HLA or CMV assignments 20 times. A later analysis grouped co-occurring TCRs with DBSCAN, adding TCRdist sequence similarity when clustering within HLA-allele-positive subsets. Repertoires with fewer than 30,000 or more than 120,000 public chains, plus five repertoires with anomalous nucleotide sharing, were excluded from co-occurrence clustering. Imported from immuneACCESS, the table was reduced by TCRdb to in-frame sequences with V and J called. These copies leave out some clones; in studies compared against another copy, an unresolved V gene accounts for under half, and the cause of the remainder is not known. V and J calls and clone size are those listed in that table; D and trimming were worked out from the DNA. The sample includes 110,000 or so clones, with 69% observed a single time. The top ten hold roughly 5.5% of the sample.

This sequence uses TRBV6-1 and TRBJ2-1; TRBD2 matches 10 bases in the middle. The material sequenced was PBMCs. The source is a woman between 70 and 85 years old in good health and CMV-seropositive. CDR3 reads: CASSILAGDEQFF. Here is the DNA: TGTGCCAGCAGTATCCTAGCGGGGGATGAGCAGTTCTTC.